What follows are 32 T cell receptor beta chains derived from one specimen sequenced in a study of T cells in Graves' hyperthyroidism and ophthalmopathy. RNA transcripts served as the template for amplifying TCR beta CDR3 regions. HTBI primers were the set used in a first-round RT-PCR of the TCR CDR3. TCRdb reprocessed the multiplex PCR reads via MiXCR and lists one record per CDR3 protein. The sample contains fewer than 750,000 distinct CDR3 sequences, about 14% of which appear only once. Sequenced input: blood. These receptors were obtained from a woman in her forties or fifties with Graves' ophthalmopathy.

This clonotype has just a few counts. The rearrangement joins TRBV6-5 to TRBJ1-1, with 9 bases aligning to TRBD1. Unmatched junction bases numbered 5, after V lost 2 bases and J lost 7 bases. CDR1 is MNHEY and CDR2 is SVGAGI in the germline V gene. The CDR3 length is 14 residues. The CDR3 nucleotides read TGTGCCAGCAGTTACGGGACAGGGCGTAGTGAAGCTTTCTTT. Protein sequence: CASSYGTGRSEAFF.

On this clonotype itself: This may arise from a read error, as a much more abundant clone is one base away. The chain uses TRBV24-1 and TRBJ2-1, with D tentatively TRBD1 (6 bases). The germline CDR1 and CDR2 sequences are KGHDR and SFDVKD. The V gene lost 5 bases and the J gene lost 6 bases, with 16 bases spanning the gap. The CDR3 is made up of 15 amino acids. The DNA for the CDR3 is TGTGCCACCAGTGCCCTAAGACAGGAGCGCAATGAGCAGTTCTTC. Translation: CATSALRQERNEQFF.

In its sample, this clonotype was seen many times. The rearrangement joins TRBV7-3 to TRBJ2-3; D is undetermined. With 5 bases removed from V and 2 bases from J, the gap between germline ends came to 8 bases. This CDR3 region has 13 residues. CDR1 SGHTA and CDR2 FQGTGA come from the germline V gene. The CDR3 sequence is CASSPTDTDTQYF. DNA for the CDR3: TGTGCCAGCAGCCCCACTGACACAGATACGCAGTATTTT.

This clonotype was observed many times. V gene TRBV5-5 combines with J gene TRBJ2-7, with 7 bases aligning to TRBD1. The V gene's germline CDR1 is SGHKS and CDR2 YYEKEE (reference sequence). The CDR3 is 15 residues long. V lost 2 bases and J lost 6; bases outside the gene matches: 11. DNA for the CDR3: TGTGCCAGCAGCTTAACCGGGACAGCCCTCGGCGAGCAGTACTTC. Its protein product is CASSLTGTALGEQYF. The variable domain in full, completed from reference TRBV5-5 and TRBJ2-7, reads DAGVTQSPTHLIKTRGQQVTLRCSPISGHKSVSWYQQVLGQGPQFIFQYYEKEERGRGNFPDRFSARQFPNYSSELNVNALLLGDSALYLCASSLTGTALGEQYFGPGTRLTVT.

This clonotype was counted many times. The chain combines TRBV7-9 with TRBJ2-1; the D is unclear. This CDR3 region has 13 residues. Germline V lookup: CDR1 SEHNR, CDR2 FQNEAQ (reference sequence). The V end lost 8 bases, the J end lost 10 bases, and 18 bases lay between the germline ends. CDR3 in amino acids: CASSAPNIVEQFF. In nucleotides, the CDR3 is TGTGCCAGCTCAGCACCCAATATAGTCGAGCAGTTCTTC.

There are many counts of this clonotype. The V call is TRBV29-1, the J call TRBJ2-2; TRBD2 matches at 11 bases. Germline V gene data show CDR1 as SQVTM and CDR2 as ANQGSEA. The CDR3 spans 14 residues. The V and J ends lost 6 bases and 1 base, in that order; junction bases with no gene match: 1. For the CDR3, the DNA is TGCAGCGTAGGGACTAGCGGGAACACCGGGGAGCTGTTTTTT. The encoded protein is CSVGTSGNTGELFF.

This clonotype was seen ten or more times. This chain connects TRBV3-1 to TRBJ2-7, with 10 positions matching TRBD1. There are 16 residues in the CDR3. Germline CDR1 is LGHDT and CDR2 is YNNKEL (reference sequence). V dropped 1 base and J dropped 2; count of bases not matched to a gene: 5. The CDR3 DNA sequence: TGTGCCAGCAGCCAAGTTGGGACAGGGGAAACCTACGAGCAGTACTTC. Amino acids: CASSQVGTGETYEQYF.

Ten or more counts support this clonotype. V gene TRBV7-2 combines with J gene TRBJ2-5, with 10 positions matching TRBD2. V lost 4 bases, J lost 4 bases, and 6 bases stayed unmatched. Germline CDR1 reads SGHTA; CDR2 reads FQGNSA. The CDR3 length is 15 residues. CDR3 residues: CASSWASGSLETQYF. As DNA, the CDR3 is TGTGCCAGCAGCTGGGCTAGCGGGAGCTTAGAGACCCAGTACTTC.

This clonotype has only one observation. The V call is TRBV16, the J call TRBJ1-4, with 7 bases that match TRBD1. The CDR3 spans 15 residues. Germline CDR1 is KGHSY and CDR2 is FQNENV. The junction had 6 bases not matched to a gene; V was cut back by 5 bases and J by 3 bases. CDR3 nucleotide sequence: TGTGCCAGCAGCAATTGGGGACAGTCTAATGAAAAACTGTTTTTT. Translating it yields CASSNWGQSNEKLFF.

This clonotype was observed at least ten times. The V gene is TRBV28, the J gene TRBJ1-3; D might be TRBD1 (5 bases). The germline V and J ends were trimmed by 5 bases and 0 bases, with 14 bases remaining between them. The CDR3 contains 16 residues. Germline-derived CDR1 and CDR2 are MDHEN and SYDVKM. The CDR3 loop is CASSGAGHYSGNTIYF. The CDR3, as DNA: TGTGCCAGCAGTGGGGCAGGTCATTACTCTGGAAACACCATATATTTT.

This clonotype was seen a few times. The J gene is TRBJ1-4, the V gene TRBV4-1; TRBD1 might be the D (6 bases). V dropped 7 bases and J dropped 8 bases, with 23 bases sitting between them. The CDR3 consists of 16 residues. The germline V gene has CDR1 MGHRA and CDR2 YSYEKL. The CDR3 DNA sequence: TGCGCCAGCATCGGAGATCCGGGGGCGTCGGAAGAAAAACTGTTTTTT. Protein product: CASIGDPGASEEKLFF.

There are many counts of this clonotype. The V gene is TRBV11-2, the J gene TRBJ2-3, with D perhaps TRBD1 or TRBD2 (6 bases each). The CDR3 length is 16 residues. Germline V gene lookup returns CDR1 SGHAT and CDR2 FQNNGV. Trimming removed 5 bases at V and 1 base at J, with 16 bases between. CDR3 protein: CASSPGAGLGTDTQYF. CDR3 coding DNA: TGTGCCAGCAGCCCAGGGGCGGGATTGGGCACAGATACGCAGTATTTT.

This clonotype occurred many times. V and J are TRBV6-1 and TRBJ1-1, with unresolved D. The CDR3 runs to 12 residues. The germline gives CDR1 MNHNS, CDR2 SASEGT. V was shortened by 3 bases and J by 2 bases, with 4 bases between the two germline ends. CDR3 nucleotides: TGTGCCAGCAGTGAGGGTAACACTGAAGCTTTCTTT. Translation gives CASSEGNTEAFF.

This clonotype was seen many times. The rearrangement links TRBV27 to TRBJ2-7, with 10 bases aligning to TRBD2. V was clipped by 3 bases and J by 2 bases; unmatched bases: 7. This CDR3 is 16 amino acids long. Germline V gene data show CDR1 as MNHEY and CDR2 as SMNVEV (reference sequence). The CDR3 DNA reads as TGTGCCAGCAGTTTCTACGGACTAGCGGCCCCCTACGAGCAGTACTTC. As protein: CASSFYGLAAPYEQYF.

This clonotype was found many times. The chain has TRBV28 and TRBJ2-5, with D perhaps TRBD1 (6 bases). Trimming took 6 bases from V and 4 from J, leaving 18 bases between them. The CDR3 is 15 residues long. Germline CDR1 reads MDHEN; CDR2 reads SYDVKM. The CDR3 coding sequence is TGTGCCAGCAGCCACTTACAGGGTCAGGGAGAGACCCAGTACTTC. This translates into CASSHLQGQGETQYF.

This clonotype was found many times. The chain employs TRBV12-3 or TRBV12-4 and TRBJ1-4, with 8 bases aligning to TRBD1. Unmatched junction bases numbered 8, after V lost 4 bases and J lost 7 bases. This CDR3 is built from 15 residues. The CDR3: CASSYNRGGGEKLFF. The CDR3 bases are TGTGCCAGCAGTTACAACAGGGGGGGGGGTGAAAAACTGTTTTTT.

The rearrangement links TRBV29-1 to TRBJ2-1; 13 bases line up with TRBD2. The germline V gene has CDR1 SQVTM and CDR2 ANQGSEA. The junction had 7 bases not matched to a gene; V was cut back by 2 bases and J by 9 bases. This CDR3 spans 15 amino acids. For the CDR3, the DNA is TGCAGCGTTGAAAGGACTAGCGGGAGTCGGAGTGAGCAGTTCTTC. It translates to CSVERTSGSRSEQFF.

This clonotype occurred a few times. The rearrangement uses TRBV2 and TRBJ2-3; D gene ambiguous. Between the trimmed V and J ends, which lost 7 bases and 2 bases, there was a span of 7 bases. CDR3 size: 12 residues. Per germline, CDR1 SNHLY and CDR2 FYNNEI. The CDR3 loop is CASNPNTDTQYF. Here the CDR3 DNA reads TGTGCCAGCAACCCGAACACAGATACGCAGTATTTT.

In this sample, this clonotype turned up a few times. The chain carries TRBV4-1 and TRBJ1-3, with D perhaps TRBD1 (6 bases). This CDR3 contains 16 residues. Germline values: CDR1 MGHRA, CDR2 YSYEKL. Trimming cost V 7 bases and J 1 base, with 17 bases left between them. Written as DNA, the CDR3 is TGCGCCAGCAACCCTAAGGGGGGCCGATCTGGAAACACCATATATTTT. Protein sequence: CASNPKGGRSGNTIYF.

This clonotype was counted at least ten times. The CDR3 DNA reads TGTGCCAGCAGCCCTGCCCCGACTAGCGGGAGGCACAATGAGCAGTTCTTC. This sequence encodes CASSPAPTSGRHNEQFF. V and J are TRBV11-2 and TRBJ2-1, with 13 bases lining up with TRBD2. From germline, CDR1 is SGHAT and CDR2 FQNNGV. The CDR3 has 17 residues. The trim removed 5 bases at V and 5 bases at J, leaving 9 bases unmatched.

In this sample, this clonotype turned up many times. The rearrangement uses TRBV7-2 and TRBJ2-5, with TRBD2 as a possible D gene (5 bases). Germline CDR1 reads SGHTA; CDR2 reads FQGNSA. The CDR3 is made up of 13 amino acids. Between the trimmed V and J ends, which lost 2 bases and 1 base, there was a span of 5 bases. This CDR3 reads CASSLRGQETQYF. The CDR3 DNA is TGTGCCAGCAGCTTACGGGGCCAAGAGACCCAGTACTTC.

This clonotype was seen ten or more times. The V and J genes are TRBV3-1 and TRBJ1-2; TRBD1 matches at 8 bases. The ends lost 7 bases at V and 3 bases at J; junction bases unmatched: 7. CDR3 length: 14 residues. Germline V gene data show CDR1 as LGHDT and CDR2 as YNNKEL (reference sequence). The CDR3 loop is CASTHWDRHYGYTF. CDR3 nucleotides: TGTGCCAGCACTCACTGGGACAGGCACTATGGCTACACCTTC.

There are many counts of this clonotype. The CDR3 DNA sequence: TGCGCCAGCAGCCACCCAGGGGAGGGGACACCTTACAATGAGCAGTTCTTC. This encodes CASSHPGEGTPYNEQFF. The chain has TRBV4-3 and TRBJ2-1; possible D gene TRBD2, 7 bases. V gave up 3 bases and J gave up 4 bases, with 19 bases separating them. The CDR3 loop spans 17 amino acids. Per the germline V gene, CDR1 is LGHNA and CDR2 is YSLEER.

The chain is built from TRBV20-1 and TRBJ1-5; D is possibly TRBD1 (5 bases). Germline V gene lookup returns CDR1 DFQATT and CDR2 SNEGSKA (reference sequence). Trimming took off 6 bases at V and 4 bases at J, with 16 bases between the two ends. This CDR3 contains 14 residues. Written as DNA, the CDR3 is TGCAGTGCCTTTACCCCGGGGCCGAATCAGCCCCAGCATTTT. It is translated as CSAFTPGPNQPQHF.

The chain couples TRBV9 to TRBJ2-1, with TRBD2 matching over 7 bases. The CDR3 extends over 16 amino acids. The J segment lost 2 bases and the V segment lost 0 bases, leaving 5 bases of the junction unmatched. Germline values: CDR1 SGDLS, CDR2 YYNGEE. The chain's CDR3 is CASSVEAGDAYNEQFF. The CDR3 bases are TGTGCCAGCAGCGTAGAGGCGGGAGATGCCTACAATGAGCAGTTCTTC.

This clonotype was picked up many times. The chain recombines TRBV30 with TRBJ1-5; 8 nucleotides align to TRBD1. The CDR3 sequence is 14 residues long. The ends lost 2 bases at V and 4 bases at J; junction bases unmatched: 4. Germline loops: CDR1 GTSNPN, CDR2 SVGIG (reference sequence). The CDR3 spells CAWSTGQANQPQHF. DNA of the CDR3: TGTGCCTGGAGTACGGGACAGGCGAATCAGCCCCAGCATTTT.

CDR3 loop: CATSGQGGATGTGAYEQYF. For the CDR3, the DNA is TGTGCCACCAGTGGCCAGGGGGGGGCAACCGGGACAGGGGCCTACGAGCAGTACTTC. V gene TRBV24-1 combines with J gene TRBJ2-7, with 10 nucleotides matching TRBD1. V shed 5 bases, J shed 2 bases, and the junction held 17 bases outside the gene matches. Germline V CDR1 and CDR2: KGHDR, SFDVKD. The CDR3 extends over 19 amino acids.

The chain couples TRBV4-1 to TRBJ2-3, with TRBD2 identical over 8 bases. The germline CDR1 and CDR2 sequences are MGHRA and YSYEKL. The CDR3 totals 16 residues. V lost 4 bases and J lost 1; bases outside the gene matches: 7. The CDR3 coding sequence is TGCGCCAGCAGCCCCCTTGTGCGGGAGGGCACAGATACGCAGTATTTT. Translated, it gives CASSPLVREGTDTQYF.

This clonotype was seen repeatedly, ten times or more. V usage is TRBV27 and J usage is TRBJ2-1; a possible D gene is TRBD2 (6 bases). The V and J ends lost 5 bases and 9 bases respectively, with 20 bases between them. Looked up from germline, CDR1 is MNHEY and CDR2 is SMNVEV (reference sequence). The CDR3 is 15 amino acids. CDR3 region: CASSLIQGGPTEQFF. The DNA for the CDR3 is TGTGCCAGCAGTCTAATACAAGGAGGGCCCACTGAGCAGTTCTTC.

This clonotype showed up many times. This chain joins TRBV28 and TRBJ1-4; D possibly corresponds to TRBD1 (5 bases). The CDR3 runs 15 residues. The V gene lost 2 bases and the J gene lost 7 bases, with 14 bases spanning the gap. The germline gives CDR1 MDHEN, CDR2 SYDVKM. Here the CDR3 reads CASSLPGAIREKLFF. The CDR3 bases are TGTGCCAGCAGTTTACCCGGGGCGATACGTGAAAAACTGTTTTTT.

The table lists this clonotype with many counts. This rearrangement joins TRBV12-3 or TRBV12-4 to TRBJ2-6; D not certain. Trimming took 6 bases from V and 0 from J, leaving 9 bases between them. The CDR3 runs 15 residues. The CDR3 DNA follows: TGTGCCAGCAGACTTACAGCCTCTGGGGCCAACGTCCTGACTTTC. It encodes CASRLTASGANVLTF.

The V call is TRBV29-1, the J call TRBJ1-2; 7 bases are shared with TRBD1. The J segment lost 4 bases and the V segment lost 7 bases, leaving 9 bases of the junction unmatched. This CDR3 contains 13 residues. CDR1 and CDR2 (germline): SQVTM, ANQGSEA. The CDR3 coding sequence is TGCAGCGCACAGGGACAGCTCGGCTATGGCTACACCTTC. Translated, it gives CSAQGQLGYGYTF.